The clone carrying this T cell receptor beta chain was counted ten times or more. Its specificity is unknown. Unique molecular identifiers were added to individual cDNA molecules. TCRdb reprocessed the 5' RACE reads via MiXCR and lists one record per CDR3 protein. The sample includes approximately 88,000 distinct CDR3 sequences, approximately 13% seen only once; the top ten take about 1.5%. The source of the sample is a study of early T cells in non-severe SARS-CoV-2 infection. Study in general: Whole-blood bulk RNA, unsorted, was sequenced, and chains were unpaired. Study-wide points: VDJdb-based matching was biased toward anti-spike CD8 responses and missed private and CD4 specificities.

CDR1 and CDR2 from the germline V gene are SNHLY and FYNNEI. Trimming took off 4 bases at V and 3 bases at J, with 8 bases between the two ends. The CDR3 is made up of 13 amino acids. Sequencing was performed on whole blood. This chain uses TRBV2 with TRBJ2-3; D gene uncertain. The source is an adult who was a healthcare worker with PCR-confirmed SARS-CoV-2 infection or an uninfected control (not recorded which). CDR3 residues: CASSGPFTDTQYF. CDR3 coding DNA: TGTGCCAGCAGTGGCCCTTTTACAGATACGCAGTATTTT.